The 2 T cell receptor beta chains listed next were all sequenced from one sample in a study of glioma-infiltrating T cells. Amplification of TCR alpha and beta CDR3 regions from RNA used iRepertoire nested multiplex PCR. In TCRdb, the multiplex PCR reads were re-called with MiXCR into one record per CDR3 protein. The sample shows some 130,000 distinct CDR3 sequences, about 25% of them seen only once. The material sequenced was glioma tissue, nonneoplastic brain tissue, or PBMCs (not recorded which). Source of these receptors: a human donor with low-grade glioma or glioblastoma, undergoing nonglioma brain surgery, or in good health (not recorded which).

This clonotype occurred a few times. The CDR3 DNA reads TGCGCCAGCAGCTTCGTCCCCGGGGACAGTAATGAGCAGTTCTTC. The encoded protein is CASSFVPGDSNEQFF. This chain uses TRBV5-1 with TRBJ2-1; 7 bases line up with TRBD1. Trimming removed 2 bases from V and 7 bases from J; junction bases left unmatched: 9. Per the germline V gene, CDR1 is SGHRS and CDR2 is YFSETQ. This CDR3 region has 15 residues.

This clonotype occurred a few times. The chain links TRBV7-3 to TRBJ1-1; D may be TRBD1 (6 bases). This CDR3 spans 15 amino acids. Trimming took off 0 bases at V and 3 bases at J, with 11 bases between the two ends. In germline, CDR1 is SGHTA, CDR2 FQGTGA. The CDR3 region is CASSLTDSPHTEAFF. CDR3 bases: TGTGCCAGCAGCTTAACGGACAGCCCGCACACTGAAGCTTTCTTT.